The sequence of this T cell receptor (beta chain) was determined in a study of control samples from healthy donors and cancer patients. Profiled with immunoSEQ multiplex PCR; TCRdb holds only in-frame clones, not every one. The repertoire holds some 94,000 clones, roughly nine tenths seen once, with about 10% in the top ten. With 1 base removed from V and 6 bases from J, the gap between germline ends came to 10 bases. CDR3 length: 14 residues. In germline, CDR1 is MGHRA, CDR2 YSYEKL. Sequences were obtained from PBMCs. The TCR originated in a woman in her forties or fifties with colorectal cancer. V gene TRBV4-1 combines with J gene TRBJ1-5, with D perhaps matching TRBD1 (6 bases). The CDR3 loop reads CASSQGGQAQPQHF. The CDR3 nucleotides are TGCGCCAGCAGCCAAGGGGGGCAGGCTCAGCCCCAGCATTTT.